A selection of T cell receptor beta chains follows, all from one sample in a study of PD-L1 blockade in urothelial cancer. TCRdb's copy holds only in-frame clones and misses some; the assay was immunoSEQ multiplex PCR. The profile shows about 40,000 clones, about 88% of them singletons. Here the sequenced sample was PBMCs, taken around atezolizumab (anti-PD-L1) treatment. Receptors were obtained from a man in his 70s with urothelial cancer. The CDR3 runs from the conserved cysteine through the conserved F or W. Each record gives: D gene, J gene, clone size, V gene, CDR3 DNA, CDR3 protein. The D gene is left open where the match is weak. Size is stated for part of the rows, as once, few or many counts, or as a class when the clone is expanded.

D: TRBD2
J: TRBJ2-7
size: NA
V: TRBV29-1
DNA: TGCAGCGTTGAAGGGGCTAGCGGGAGTGGGGAGCAGTACTTC
CDR3: CSVEGASGSGEQYF

D: TRBD2
J: TRBJ2-7
size: NA
V: TRBV5-5
DNA: TGTGCCAGCAGCTTGGACCTAGCGGGACCCTACGAGCAGTACTTC
CDR3: CASSLDLAGPYEQYF

D: NA
J: TRBJ2-4
size: NA
V: TRBV21-1
DNA: TGTGCCAGCAGCAAATCCCTCACTAGGAGAGCCAAAAACATTCAGTACTTC
CDR3: CASSKSLTRRAKNIQYF

D: NA
J: TRBJ2-5
size: NA
V: TRBV10-3
DNA: TGTGCCATCAGTGAGGTACAAGAGACCCAGTACTTC
CDR3: CAISEVQETQYF

D: NA
J: TRBJ2-1
size: NA
V: TRBV5-1
DNA: TGCGCCAGCAGCTTGGAGGGGAATGAGCAGTTCTTC
CDR3: CASSLEGNEQFF

D: NA
J: TRBJ2-7
size: NA
V: TRBV10-3
DNA: TGTGCCATCATTCCCAGCGTTTGGGAGCAGTACTTC
CDR3: CAIIPSVWEQYF

D: TRBD1
J: TRBJ2-7
size: NA
V: TRBV2
DNA: TGTGCCAGCAGTCAGGGACAGGGGGTTTACGAGCAGTACTTC
CDR3: CASSQGQGVYEQYF

D: TRBD1
J: TRBJ2-7
size: NA
V: TRBV6-1
DNA: TGTGCCAGCAGGGTGGGACAGGGGACAGCCTACGAGCAGTACTTC
CDR3: CASRVGQGTAYEQYF

D: NA
J: TRBJ2-3
size: medium-sized
V: TRBV7-9
DNA: TGTGCCAGCAGTTCAGCGCGGGATACGCAGTATTTT
CDR3: CASSSARDTQYF

D: NA
J: TRBJ2-7
size: NA
V: TRBV5-1
DNA: TGCGCCAGCAGCCCGTCGGTCGGGGGGCGCGACCGGGCCCGAAACTACGAGCAGTACTTC
CDR3: CASSPSVGGRDRARNYEQYF

D: TRBD2
J: TRBJ2-7
size: once
V: TRBV18
DNA: TGTGCCAGCTCACCTAACGGGGGGGGGCACTACGAGCAGTACTTC
CDR3: CASSPNGGGHYEQYF

D: TRBD2
J: TRBJ2-1
size: NA
V: TRBV5-1
DNA: TGCGCCAGCAACCACCCGGGACTAGCGGGAGCCCGGCCTGACAATGAGCAGTTCTTC
CDR3: CASNHPGLAGARPDNEQFF

D: TRBD2
J: TRBJ2-4
size: once
V: TRBV5-8
DNA: TGTGCCAGCAGCCCCCCGGGGGGAGCCAAAAACATTCAGTACTTC
CDR3: CASSPPGGAKNIQYF

D: TRBD1
J: TRBJ1-1
size: once
V: TRBV18
DNA: TGTGCCAGCTCCCAAGGACAGGGGAACACTGAAGCTTTCTTT
CDR3: CASSQGQGNTEAFF

D: NA
J: TRBJ2-1
size: NA
V: TRBV9
DNA: TGTGCCAGCAATTACCTCCCGAGTCTATACAATGAGCAGTTCTTC
CDR3: CASNYLPSLYNEQFF

D: TRBD2
J: TRBJ2-3
size: once
V: TRBV11-1
DNA: TGTGCCAGCAGTTCACTAGCGGGAGAGACAGATACGCAGTATTTT
CDR3: CASSSLAGETDTQYF

D: NA
J: TRBJ2-1
size: NA
V: TRBV15
DNA: TGTGCCACCAGCAGAGATAGGTTGAGGACTTCCTACAATGAGCAGTTCTTC
CDR3: CATSRDRLRTSYNEQFF

D: NA
J: TRBJ2-7
size: NA
V: TRBV30
DNA: TGTGCCTGGACTCGGGACATGGCCTACGAGCAGTACTTC
CDR3: CAWTRDMAYEQYF

D: TRBD1
J: TRBJ1-1
size: NA
V: TRBV5-1
DNA: TGCGCCAGTAAGACAGGGGGCGTTAACACTGAAGCTTTCTTT
CDR3: CASKTGGVNTEAFF

D: TRBD2
J: TRBJ2-7
size: NA
V: TRBV7-9
DNA: TGTGCCAGCAGCTTAGCCGGCGGACTAGCGGTCTACGAGCAGTACTTC
CDR3: CASSLAGGLAVYEQYF

D: TRBD2
J: TRBJ2-1
size: NA
V: TRBV29-1
DNA: TGCAGCGTTCTCCCCGGGAGGGGGGGAAATGAGCAGTTCTTC
CDR3: CSVLPGRGGNEQFF

D: NA
J: TRBJ1-2
size: NA
V: TRBV30
DNA: TGTGCCTGGACGGGGGGAAACTATGGCTACACCTTC
CDR3: CAWTGGNYGYTF

D: TRBD1
J: TRBJ2-7
size: once
V: TRBV29-1
DNA: TGCAGCGTTGCCTGGGACAGTCAGCAGTACTTC
CDR3: CSVAWDSQQYF

D: NA
J: TRBJ1-5
size: NA
V: TRBV19
DNA: TGTGCCAGTAGTATCGGGATGCTCAATCAGCCCCAGCATTTT
CDR3: CASSIGMLNQPQHF

D: TRBD1
J: TRBJ2-7
size: NA
V: TRBV6-6
DNA: TGTGCCAGCAGTTACGGTGGACAGGGTCCCTACGAGCAGTACTTC
CDR3: CASSYGGQGPYEQYF

D: TRBD2
J: TRBJ2-1
size: NA
V: TRBV5-1
DNA: TGCGCCAGCAGCTTGGAGCTAGCGGGAGAAGGCAATGAGCAGTTCTTC
CDR3: CASSLELAGEGNEQFF

D: TRBD2
J: TRBJ2-7
size: few
V: TRBV15
DNA: TGTGCCACCAGTAGCCTCGGGACTAGGACATGGGAGCAGTACTTC
CDR3: CATSSLGTRTWEQYF

D: NA
J: TRBJ2-7
size: few
V: TRBV6-1
DNA: TGTGCCAGCAGGGTTGGACAAGTCTACGAGCAGTACTTC
CDR3: CASRVGQVYEQYF

D: NA
J: TRBJ1-5
size: NA
V: TRBV5-1
DNA: TGCGCCAGCAGCCCCCGCGGGGATAGCAATCAGCCCCAGCATTTT
CDR3: CASSPRGDSNQPQHF

D: NA
J: TRBJ2-2
size: medium-sized
V: TRBV5-8
DNA: TGTGCCAGCAGCCTGCGAGGGAATCCCGGGGAGCTGTTTTTT
CDR3: CASSLRGNPGELFF

D: NA
J: TRBJ1-3
size: NA
V: TRBV5-6
DNA: TGTGCCAGCAGCTTAAACCCCGTTCCTACCTCTGGAAACACCATATATTTT
CDR3: CASSLNPVPTSGNTIYF